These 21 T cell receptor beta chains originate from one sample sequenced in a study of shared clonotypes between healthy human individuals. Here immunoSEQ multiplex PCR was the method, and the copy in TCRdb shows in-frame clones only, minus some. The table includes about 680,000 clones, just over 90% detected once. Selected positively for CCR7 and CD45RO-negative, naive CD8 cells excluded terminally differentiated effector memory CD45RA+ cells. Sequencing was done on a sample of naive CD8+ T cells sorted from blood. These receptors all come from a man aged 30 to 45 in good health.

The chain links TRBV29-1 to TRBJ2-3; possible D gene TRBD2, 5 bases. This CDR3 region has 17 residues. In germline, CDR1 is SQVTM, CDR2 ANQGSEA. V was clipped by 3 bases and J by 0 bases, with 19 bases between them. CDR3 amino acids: CSVDGAEPISSTDTQYF. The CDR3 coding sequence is TGCAGCGTTGATGGAGCGGAACCAATCTCGAGCACAGATACGCAGTATTTT.

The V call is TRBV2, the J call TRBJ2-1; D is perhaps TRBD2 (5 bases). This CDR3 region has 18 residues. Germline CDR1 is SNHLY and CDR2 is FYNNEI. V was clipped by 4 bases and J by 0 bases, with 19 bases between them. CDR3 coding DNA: TGTGCCAGCAGTGGAAAACCAGATAGCGTTAGCTCCTACAATGAGCAGTTCTTC. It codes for CASSGKPDSVSSYNEQFF.

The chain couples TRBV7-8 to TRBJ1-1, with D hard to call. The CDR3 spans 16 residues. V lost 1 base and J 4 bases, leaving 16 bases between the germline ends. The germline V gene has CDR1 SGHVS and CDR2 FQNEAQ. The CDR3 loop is CASSLEVGVLGTEAFF. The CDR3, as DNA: TGTGCCAGCAGCTTAGAGGTCGGAGTTCTAGGCACTGAAGCTTTCTTT.

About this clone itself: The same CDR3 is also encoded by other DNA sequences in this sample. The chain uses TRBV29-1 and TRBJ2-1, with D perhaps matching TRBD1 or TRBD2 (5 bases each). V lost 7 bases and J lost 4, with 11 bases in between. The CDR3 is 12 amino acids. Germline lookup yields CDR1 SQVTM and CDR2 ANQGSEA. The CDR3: CSAEGRYNEQFF. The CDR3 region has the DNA TGCAGCGCCGAGGGGCGGTACAATGAGCAGTTCTTC.

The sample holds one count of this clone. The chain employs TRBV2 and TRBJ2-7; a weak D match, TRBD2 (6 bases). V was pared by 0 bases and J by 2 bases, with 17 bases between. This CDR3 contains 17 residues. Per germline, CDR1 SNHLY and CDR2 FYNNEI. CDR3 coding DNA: TGTGCCAGCAGTGAAGCGGGACTCAGTTTGGGGACCTACGAGCAGTACTTC. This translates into CASSEAGLSLGTYEQYF. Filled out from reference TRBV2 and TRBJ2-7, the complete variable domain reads EPEVTQTPSHQVTQMGQEVILRCVPISNHLYFYWYRQILGQKVEFLVSFYNNEISEKSEIFDDQFSVERPDGSNFTLKIRSTKLEDSAMYFCASSEAGLSLGTYEQYFGPGTRLTVT.

CDR3 loop: CASSALGTDFSGANVLTF. CDR3 nucleotides: TGTGCCAGCAGCGCTTTAGGGACCGATTTCTCTGGGGCCAACGTCCTGACTTTC. The rearrangement uses TRBV9 and TRBJ2-6; D could derive from TRBD1 or TRBD2 (5 bases each). Germline V gives CDR1 SGDLS, CDR2 YYNGEE. The length of the CDR3 is 18 residues. Deletions cut 3 bases from V and 0 bases from J, with 16 bases between.

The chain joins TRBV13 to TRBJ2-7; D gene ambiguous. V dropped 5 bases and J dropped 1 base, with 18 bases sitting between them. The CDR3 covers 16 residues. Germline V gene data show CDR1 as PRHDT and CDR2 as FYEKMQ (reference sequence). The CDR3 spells CASSLGSGSYSYEQYF. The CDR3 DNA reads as TGTGCCAGCAGCCTGGGATCAGGATCATATTCCTACGAGCAGTACTTC.

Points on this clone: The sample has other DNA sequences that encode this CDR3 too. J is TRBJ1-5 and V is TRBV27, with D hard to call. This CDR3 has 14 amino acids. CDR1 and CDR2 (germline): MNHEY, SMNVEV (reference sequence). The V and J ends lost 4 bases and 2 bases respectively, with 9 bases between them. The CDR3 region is CASSSLLGNQPQHF. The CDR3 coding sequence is TGTGCCAGCAGTTCCCTTTTGGGCAATCAGCCCCAGCATTTT.

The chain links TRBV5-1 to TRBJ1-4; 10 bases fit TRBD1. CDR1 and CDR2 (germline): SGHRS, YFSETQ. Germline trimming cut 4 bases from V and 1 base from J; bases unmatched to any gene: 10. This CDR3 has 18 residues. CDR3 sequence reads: CASSVAQGQGQTNEKLFF. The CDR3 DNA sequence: TGCGCCAGCAGCGTAGCCCAGGGACAGGGGCAAACTAATGAAAAACTGTTTTTT. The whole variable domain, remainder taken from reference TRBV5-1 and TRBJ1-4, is KAGVTQTPRYLIKTRGQQVTLSCSPISGHRSVSWYQQTPGQGLQFLFEYFSETQRNKGNFPGRFSGRQFSNSRSEMNVSTLELGDSALYLCASSVAQGQGQTNEKLFFGSGTQLSVL.

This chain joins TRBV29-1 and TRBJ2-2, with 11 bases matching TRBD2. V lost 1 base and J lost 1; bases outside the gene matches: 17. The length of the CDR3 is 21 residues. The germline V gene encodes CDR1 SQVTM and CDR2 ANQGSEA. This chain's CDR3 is CSVEASAGTSGGDENTGELFF. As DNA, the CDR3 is TGCAGCGTTGAAGCCTCGGCCGGGACTAGCGGAGGGGACGAGAACACCGGGGAGCTGTTTTTT.

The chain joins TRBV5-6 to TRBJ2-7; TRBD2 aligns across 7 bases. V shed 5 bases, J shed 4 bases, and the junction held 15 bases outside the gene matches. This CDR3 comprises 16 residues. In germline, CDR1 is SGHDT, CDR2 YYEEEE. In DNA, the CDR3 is TGTGCCAGCAGTTTGCTGACGGGCGGGAGAGATTACGAGCAGTACTTC. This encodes CASSLLTGGRDYEQYF. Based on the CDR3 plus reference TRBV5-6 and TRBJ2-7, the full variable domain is DAGVTQSPTHLIKTRGQQVTLRCSPKSGHDTVSWYQQALGQGPQFIFQYYEEEERQRGNFPDRFSGHQFPNYSSELNVNALLLGDSALYLCASSLLTGGRDYEQYFGPGTRLTVT.

The CDR3 bases are TGTGCCAGCAGTTTGGCCTTTCCTCCAGCTTTCTTT. Amino acids: CASSLAFPPAFF. The chain carries TRBV28 and TRBJ1-1; D is ambiguous. CDR1 MDHEN and CDR2 SYDVKM come from the germline V gene. The CDR3 has 12 amino acids. V lost 3 bases and J lost 10, with 12 bases in between.

The CDR3 DNA reads TGTGCCAGCATCGTGGCGGGAGGGCTTTTCGGCAATGAGCAGTTCTTC. Its translation is CASIVAGGLFGNEQFF. The rearrangement uses TRBV7-9 and TRBJ2-1; the match to TRBD2 covers 9 bases. Per the germline V gene, CDR1 is SEHNR and CDR2 is FQNEAQ (reference sequence). The V segment lost 7 bases and the J segment 6 bases; nucleotides outside the gene matches: 13. The CDR3 totals 16 residues. The full variable domain, in which reference TRBV7-9 and TRBJ2-1 provide the parts outside the CDR3, is DTGVSQNPRHKITKRGQNVTFRCDPISEHNRLYWYRQTLGQGPEFLTYFQNEAQLEKSRLLSDRFSAERPKGSFSTLEIQRTEQGDSAMYLCASIVAGGLFGNEQFFGPGTRLTVL.

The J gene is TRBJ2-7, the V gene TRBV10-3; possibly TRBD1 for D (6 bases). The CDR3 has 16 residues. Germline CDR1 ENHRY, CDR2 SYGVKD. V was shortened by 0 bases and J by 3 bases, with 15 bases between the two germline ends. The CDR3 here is CAISESLGGSGYEQYF. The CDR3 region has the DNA TGTGCCATCAGTGAGTCGCTAGGGGGATCCGGCTACGAGCAGTACTTC.

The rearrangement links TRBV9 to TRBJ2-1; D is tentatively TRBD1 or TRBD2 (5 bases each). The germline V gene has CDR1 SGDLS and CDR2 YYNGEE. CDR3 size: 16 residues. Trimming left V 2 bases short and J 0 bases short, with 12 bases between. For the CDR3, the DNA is TGTGCCAGCAGCGTCGGGACGAAATCCTCCTACAATGAGCAGTTCTTC. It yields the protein CASSVGTKSSYNEQFF.

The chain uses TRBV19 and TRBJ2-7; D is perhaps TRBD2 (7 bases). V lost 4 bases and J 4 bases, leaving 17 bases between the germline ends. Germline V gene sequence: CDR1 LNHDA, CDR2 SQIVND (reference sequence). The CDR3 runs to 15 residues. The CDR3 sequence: CASSTLGGAAYEQYF. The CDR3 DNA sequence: TGTGCCAGTAGTACCCTGGGGGGGGCAGCTTACGAGCAGTACTTC.

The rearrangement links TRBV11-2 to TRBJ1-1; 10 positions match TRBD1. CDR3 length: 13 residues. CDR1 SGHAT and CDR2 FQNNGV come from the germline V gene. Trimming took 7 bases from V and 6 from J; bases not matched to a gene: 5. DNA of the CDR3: TGTGCCAGCACGGGGACAGGGGTCGCTGAAGCTTTCTTT. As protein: CASTGTGVAEAFF.

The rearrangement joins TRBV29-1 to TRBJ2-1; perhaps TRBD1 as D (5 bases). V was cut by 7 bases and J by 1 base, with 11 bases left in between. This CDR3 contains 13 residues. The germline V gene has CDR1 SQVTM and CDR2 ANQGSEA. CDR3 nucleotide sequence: TGCAGCGGAAAGACAGTATCCTACAATGAGCAGTTCTTC. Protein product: CSGKTVSYNEQFF.

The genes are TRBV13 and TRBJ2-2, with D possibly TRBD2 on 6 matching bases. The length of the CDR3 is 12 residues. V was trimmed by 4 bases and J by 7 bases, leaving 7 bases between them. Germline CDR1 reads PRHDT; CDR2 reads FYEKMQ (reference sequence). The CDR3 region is CASSSGDGELFF. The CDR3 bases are TGTGCCAGCAGCTCGGGGGACGGGGAGCTGTTTTTT.

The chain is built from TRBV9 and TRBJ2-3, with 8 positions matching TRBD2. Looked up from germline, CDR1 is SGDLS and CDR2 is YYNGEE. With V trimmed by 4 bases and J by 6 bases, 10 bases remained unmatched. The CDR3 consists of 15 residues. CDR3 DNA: TGTGCCAGCAGCCCCGGGGGTAGCGGGATGGATACGCAGTATTTT. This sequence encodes CASSPGGSGMDTQYF.

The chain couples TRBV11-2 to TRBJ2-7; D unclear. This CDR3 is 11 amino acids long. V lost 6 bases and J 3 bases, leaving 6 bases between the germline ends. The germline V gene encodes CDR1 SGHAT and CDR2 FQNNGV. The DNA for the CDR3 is TGTGCCAGCAGTTACATCTACGAGCAGTACTTC. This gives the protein CASSYIYEQYF.